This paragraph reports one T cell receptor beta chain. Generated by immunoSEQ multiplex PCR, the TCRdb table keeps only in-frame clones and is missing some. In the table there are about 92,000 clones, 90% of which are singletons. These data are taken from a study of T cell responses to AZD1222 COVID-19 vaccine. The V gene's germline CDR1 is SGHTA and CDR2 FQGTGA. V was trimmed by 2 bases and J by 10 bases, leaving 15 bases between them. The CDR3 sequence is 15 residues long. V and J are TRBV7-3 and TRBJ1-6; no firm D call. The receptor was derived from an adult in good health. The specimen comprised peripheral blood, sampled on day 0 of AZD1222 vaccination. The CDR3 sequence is CASSLSPGTESPLHF. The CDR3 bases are TGTGCCAGCAGCTTATCTCCGGGAACAGAATCACCCCTCCACTTT. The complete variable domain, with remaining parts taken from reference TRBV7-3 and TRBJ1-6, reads GAGVSQTPSNKVTEKGKYVELRCDPISGHTALYWYRQSLGQGPEFLIYFQGTGAADDSGLPNDRFFAVRPEGSVSTLKIQRTERGDSAVYLCASSLSPGTESPLHFGNGTRLTVT.